This TCR beta chain stems from a study of cytomegalovirus exposure and HLA in healthy donors. The V gene lost 2 bases and the J gene lost 1 base, with 12 bases spanning the gap. CDR1 and CDR2 (germline): MNHNS, SASEGT. The CDR3 runs 17 residues. The primer mix had 60 Vbeta and 13 Jbeta primers. Assay: immunoSEQ multiplex PCR; the TCRdb copy retains only in-frame clones and omits some. The sample holds 160,000 or so clones, around 79% seen once. Regarding the study as a whole: Only CMV serostatus was available as immune exposure information. HLA alleles showed associations with 15,000 to 20,000 TCR beta sequences in a later analysis, at a 0.05 false discovery rate. The productive fraction for most TCR beta V segments was about 87% or about 30% in an earlier analysis.

As regards this clone: Its cognate antigen is unknown.

Sequencing used PBMCs. This sequence originates from a woman between 45 and 60 years old in good health and CMV-seronegative. The V call is TRBV6-1, the J call TRBJ2-6, with D maybe TRBD1 (6 bases). The CDR3 sequence: CASSEPQGSSGANVLTF. DNA of the CDR3: TGTGCCAGCAGTGAACCGCAGGGGAGTTCTGGGGCCAACGTCCTGACTTTC.